This entry is about one T cell receptor beta chain. Its antigen is still unknown. TCRdb re-analysed the reads in MiXCR, keeping a single row per CDR3 protein. The data hold 300,000 to 400,000 distinct CDR3 sequences, with 25% to 30% observed a single time. The data were taken from a study of T cell repertoires in cytomegalovirus infection. The source is a human donor in good health (CMV status not recorded). Some clones in this sample may be carry-over from other donors' samples. The sample here was cultured PBMCs, taken from culture after CMV antigen stimulation.

The CDR3 nucleotides are TGTGCCAGCAGTCCCCGGGACGGTAGCAATCAGCCCCAGCATTTT. This encodes CASSPRDGSNQPQHF. The chain uses TRBV27 and TRBJ1-5, with D maybe TRBD1 (5 bases). Germline V gene data show CDR1 as MNHEY and CDR2 as SMNVEV (reference sequence). V lost 5 bases, J lost 0 bases, and 11 bases lay in between. The CDR3 sequence is 15 residues long.